One sample yielded the 7 T cell receptor beta chains listed below, sequenced in a study of shared clonotypes between healthy human individuals. Assay used: immunoSEQ multiplex PCR; TCRdb lists only in-frame clones, some missing. The table has 2 million to 2.5 million clones, around 95% seen once. The sequencing sample was made of naive CD4+ T cells sorted from blood. Documented subset: CD45RA+ positively selected. The receptors shown here come from a man between 18 and 35 years old in good health.

The chain combines TRBV30 with TRBJ1-6, with D perhaps matching TRBD1 (6 bases). The CDR3 length is 13 residues. V lost 3 bases to trimming and J lost 6 bases, with 9 bases between them. Germline values: CDR1 GTSNPN, CDR2 SVGIG (reference sequence). CDR3 bases: TGTGCCTGGAGGGGGGCTGGTAATTCACCCCTCCACTTT. It specifies CAWRGAGNSPLHF.

The gene calls are TRBV4-1 and TRBJ1-2; the match to TRBD1 covers 12 bases. CDR3 length equals 17 residues. Trimming cost V 4 bases and J 4 bases; bases outside gene matches: 10. From germline, CDR1 is MGHRA and CDR2 YSYEKL. As DNA, the CDR3 is TGCGCCAGCAGCCCCACGGGACAGGGGGCACGGGGCTATGGCTACACCTTC. Its protein product is CASSPTGQGARGYGYTF.

The chain links TRBV30 to TRBJ2-4; 10 nucleotides match TRBD2. The length of the CDR3 is 13 residues. CDR1 and CDR2 (germline): GTSNPN, SVGIG (reference sequence). V lost 4 bases, J lost 6 bases, and 3 bases stayed unmatched. CDR3 DNA sequence: TGTGCCTGGACCGGGACTAGCGTAAACATTCAGTACTTC. It yields the protein CAWTGTSVNIQYF. The full variable domain, in which reference TRBV30 and TRBJ2-4 provide the parts outside the CDR3, is SQTIHQWPATLVQPVGSPLSLECTVEGTSNPNLYWYRQAAGRGLQLLFYSVGIGQISSEVPQNLSASRPQDRQFILSSKKLLLSDSGFYLCAWTGTSVNIQYFGAGTRLSVL.

V usage is TRBV6-6 and J usage is TRBJ1-2; D uncertain. This CDR3 comprises 14 residues. Trimming shortened V by 4 bases and J by 0 bases, and 9 bases separated the two germline ends. Germline V lookup: CDR1 MNHNY, CDR2 SVGAGI (reference sequence). In nucleotides, the CDR3 is TGTGCCAGCAGTTTAACGGGAACTAACTATGGCTACACCTTC. This gives the protein CASSLTGTNYGYTF.

The gene calls are TRBV12-5 and TRBJ2-5; 11 bases agree with TRBD1. Germline assignment: CDR1 LGHNT and CDR2 FRNRAP. V gave up 5 bases and J gave up 5 bases; unmatched junction bases: 4. CDR3 length: 14 residues. CDR3: CASGRTGGEETQYF. DNA for the CDR3: TGTGCTAGTGGTCGGACAGGGGGCGAGGAGACCCAGTACTTC.

The chain is built from TRBV27 and TRBJ2-7; 7 bases align to TRBD1. CDR1 and CDR2 (germline): MNHEY, SMNVEV (reference sequence). Unmatched junction bases numbered 19, after V lost 5 bases and J lost 3 bases. The CDR3 runs to 18 residues. The CDR3 here is CASSLPGTALYDIYEQYF. CDR3 bases: TGTGCCAGCAGTCTCCCCGGGACAGCTTTGTACGACATCTACGAGCAGTACTTC.

The chain links TRBV6-5 to TRBJ1-2; no clear D. The germline gives CDR1 MNHEY, CDR2 SVGAGI. The CDR3 is 15 residues long. V was pared by 5 bases and J by 2 bases, with 15 bases between. CDR3 loop: CASSGLESGNYGYTF. The CDR3 DNA reads as TGTGCCAGCAGTGGTCTCGAATCGGGGAACTATGGCTACACCTTC.